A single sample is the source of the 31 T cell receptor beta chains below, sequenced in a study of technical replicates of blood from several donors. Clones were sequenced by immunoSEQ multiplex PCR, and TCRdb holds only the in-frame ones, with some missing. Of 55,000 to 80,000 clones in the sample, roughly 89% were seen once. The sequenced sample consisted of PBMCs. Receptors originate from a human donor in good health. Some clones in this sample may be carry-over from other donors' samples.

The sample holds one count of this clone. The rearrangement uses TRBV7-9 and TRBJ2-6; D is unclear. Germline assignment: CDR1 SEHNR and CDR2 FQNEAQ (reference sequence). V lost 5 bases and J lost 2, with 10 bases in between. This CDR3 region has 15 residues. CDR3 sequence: CASSTTRTGANVLTF. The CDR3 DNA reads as TGTGCCAGCAGCACCACGCGGACTGGGGCCAACGTCCTGACTTTC. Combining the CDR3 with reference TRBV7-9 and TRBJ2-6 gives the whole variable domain DTGVSQNPRHKITKRGQNVTFRCDPISEHNRLYWYRQTLGQGPEFLTYFQNEAQLEKSRLLSDRFSAERPKGSFSTLEIQRTEQGDSAMYLCASSTTRTGANVLTFGAGSRLTVL.

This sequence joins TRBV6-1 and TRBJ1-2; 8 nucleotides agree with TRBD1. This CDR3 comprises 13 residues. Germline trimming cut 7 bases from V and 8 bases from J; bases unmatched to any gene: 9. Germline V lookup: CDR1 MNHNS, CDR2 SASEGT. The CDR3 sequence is CASIQGAIAGYTF. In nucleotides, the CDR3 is TGTGCCAGCATTCAGGGGGCTATCGCGGGCTACACCTTC.

The CDR3 here is CASSRDRNEKLFF. The CDR3 nucleotides read TGCGCCAGCAGCCGGGACAGGAATGAAAAACTGTTTTTT. The chain has TRBV4-1 and TRBJ1-4, with 8 bases lining up with TRBD1. CDR1 and CDR2 (germline): MGHRA, YSYEKL. V dropped 4 bases and J dropped 5; count of bases not matched to a gene: 0. This CDR3 has 13 amino acids.

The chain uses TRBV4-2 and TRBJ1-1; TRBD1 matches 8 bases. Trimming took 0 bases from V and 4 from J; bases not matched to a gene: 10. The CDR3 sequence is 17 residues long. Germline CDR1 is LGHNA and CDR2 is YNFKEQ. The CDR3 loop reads CASSQDLSGGGGTEAFF. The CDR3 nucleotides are TGTGCCAGCAGCCAAGATCTTTCAGGGGGCGGCGGCACTGAAGCTTTCTTT.

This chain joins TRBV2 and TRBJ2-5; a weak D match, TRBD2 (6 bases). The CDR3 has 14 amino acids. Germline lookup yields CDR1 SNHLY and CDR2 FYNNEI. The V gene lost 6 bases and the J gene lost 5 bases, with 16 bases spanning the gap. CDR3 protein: CASRGSAGQETQYF. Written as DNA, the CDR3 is TGTGCCAGCAGAGGGTCCGCGGGGCAGGAGACCCAGTACTTC. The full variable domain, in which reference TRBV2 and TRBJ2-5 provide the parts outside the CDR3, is EPEVTQTPSHQVTQMGQEVILRCVPISNHLYFYWYRQILGQKVEFLVSFYNNEISEKSEIFDDQFSVERPDGSNFTLKIRSTKLEDSAMYFCASRGSAGQETQYFGPGTRLLVL.

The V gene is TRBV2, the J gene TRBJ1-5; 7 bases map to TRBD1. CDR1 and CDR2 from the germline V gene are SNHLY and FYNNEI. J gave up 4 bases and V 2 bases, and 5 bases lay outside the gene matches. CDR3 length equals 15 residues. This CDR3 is CASSEQGRGNQPQHF. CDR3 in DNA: TGTGCCAGCAGTGAACAGGGCAGGGGGAATCAGCCCCAGCATTTT.

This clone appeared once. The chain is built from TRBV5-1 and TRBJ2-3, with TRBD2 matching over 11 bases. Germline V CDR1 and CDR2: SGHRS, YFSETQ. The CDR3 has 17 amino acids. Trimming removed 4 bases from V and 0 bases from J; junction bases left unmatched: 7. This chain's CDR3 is CASSITLAGGSTDTQYF. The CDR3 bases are TGCGCCAGCAGCATAACCCTAGCGGGGGGAAGCACAGATACGCAGTATTTT. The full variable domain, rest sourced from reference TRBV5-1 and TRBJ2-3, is KAGVTQTPRYLIKTRGQQVTLSCSPISGHRSVSWYQQTPGQGLQFLFEYFSETQRNKGNFPGRFSGRQFSNSRSEMNVSTLELGDSALYLCASSITLAGGSTDTQYFGPGTRLTVL.

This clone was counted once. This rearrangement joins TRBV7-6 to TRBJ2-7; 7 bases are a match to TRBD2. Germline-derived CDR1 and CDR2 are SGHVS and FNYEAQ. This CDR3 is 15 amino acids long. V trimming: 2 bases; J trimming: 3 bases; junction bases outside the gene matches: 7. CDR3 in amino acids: CASSLQAGTVYEQYF. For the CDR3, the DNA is TGTGCCAGCAGCTTACAAGCGGGAACTGTCTACGAGCAGTACTTC. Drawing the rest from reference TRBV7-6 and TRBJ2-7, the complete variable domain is GAGVSQSPRYKVTKRGQDVALRCDPISGHVSLYWYRQALGQGPEFLTYFNYEAQQDKSGLPNDRFSAERPEGSISTLTIQRTEQRDSAMYRCASSLQAGTVYEQYFGPGTRLTVT.

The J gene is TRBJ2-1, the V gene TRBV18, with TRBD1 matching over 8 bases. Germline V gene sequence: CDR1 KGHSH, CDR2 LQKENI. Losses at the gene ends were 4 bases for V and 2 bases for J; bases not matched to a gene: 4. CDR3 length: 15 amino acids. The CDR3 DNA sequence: TGTGCCAGCTCACTACAGGGGGGACCCTACAATGAGCAGTTCTTC. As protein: CASSLQGGPYNEQFF.

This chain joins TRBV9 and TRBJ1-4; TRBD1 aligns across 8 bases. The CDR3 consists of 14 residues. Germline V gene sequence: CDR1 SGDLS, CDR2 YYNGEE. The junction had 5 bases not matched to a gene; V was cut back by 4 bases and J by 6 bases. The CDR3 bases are TGTGCCAGCAGCCCCACAGGGGGGTATGAAAAACTGTTTTTT. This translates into CASSPTGGYEKLFF.

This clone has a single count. The CDR3 protein is CASSRGGSPEAFF. For the CDR3, the DNA is TGTGCCAGCAGCCGCGGCGGCAGCCCCGAAGCTTTCTTT. J is TRBJ1-1 and V is TRBV5-8; D ambiguous. The CDR3 extends over 13 amino acids. V lost 4 bases and J lost 8, with 15 bases in between. Looked up from germline, CDR1 is SGHTS and CDR2 is YDEGEE. The variable domain in full, completed from reference TRBV5-8 and TRBJ1-1, reads EAGVTQSPTHLIKTRGQQATLRCSPISGHTSVYWYQQALGLGLQFLLWYDEGEERNRGNFPPRFSGRQFPNYSSELNVNALELEDSALYLCASSRGGSPEAFFGQGTRLTVV.

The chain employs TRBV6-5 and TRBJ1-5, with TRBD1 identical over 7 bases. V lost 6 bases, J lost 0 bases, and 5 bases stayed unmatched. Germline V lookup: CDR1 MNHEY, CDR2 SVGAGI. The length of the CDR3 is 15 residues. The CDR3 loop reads CASRTGTVSNQPQHF. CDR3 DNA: TGTGCCAGCAGGACCGGGACAGTTAGCAATCAGCCCCAGCATTTT.

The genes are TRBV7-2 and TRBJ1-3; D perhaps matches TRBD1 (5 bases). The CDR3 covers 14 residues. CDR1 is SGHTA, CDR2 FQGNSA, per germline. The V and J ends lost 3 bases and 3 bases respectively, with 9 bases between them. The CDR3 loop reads CASSFPGLGNTIYF. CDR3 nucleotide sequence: TGTGCCAGCAGCTTTCCAGGGCTTGGAAACACCATATATTTT. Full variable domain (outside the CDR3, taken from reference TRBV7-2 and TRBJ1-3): GAGVSQSPSNKVTEKGKDVELRCDPISGHTALYWYRQSLGQGLEFLIYFQGNSAPDKSGLPSDRFSAERTGGSVSTLTIQRTQQEDSAVYLCASSFPGLGNTIYFGEGSWLTVV.

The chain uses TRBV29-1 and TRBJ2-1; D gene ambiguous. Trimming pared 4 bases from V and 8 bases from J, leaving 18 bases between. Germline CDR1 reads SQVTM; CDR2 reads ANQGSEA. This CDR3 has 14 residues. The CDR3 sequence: CSVGLVALVDEQFF. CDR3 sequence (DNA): TGCAGCGTTGGTCTAGTGGCCTTAGTTGATGAGCAGTTCTTC.

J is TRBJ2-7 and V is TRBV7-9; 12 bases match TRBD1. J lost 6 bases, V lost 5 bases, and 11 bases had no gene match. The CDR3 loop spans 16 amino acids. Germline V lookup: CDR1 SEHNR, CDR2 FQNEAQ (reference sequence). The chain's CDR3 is CASSADRDRGRFEQYF. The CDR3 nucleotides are TGTGCCAGCAGCGCAGACAGGGACAGGGGGCGGTTCGAGCAGTACTTC.

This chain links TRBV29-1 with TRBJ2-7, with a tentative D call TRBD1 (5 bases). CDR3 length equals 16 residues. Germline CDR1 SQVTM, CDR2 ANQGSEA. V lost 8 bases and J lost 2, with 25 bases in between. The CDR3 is CSSPGQGIVSTYEQYF. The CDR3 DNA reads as TGCAGCTCCCCCGGGCAGGGTATAGTTTCAACCTACGAGCAGTACTTC.

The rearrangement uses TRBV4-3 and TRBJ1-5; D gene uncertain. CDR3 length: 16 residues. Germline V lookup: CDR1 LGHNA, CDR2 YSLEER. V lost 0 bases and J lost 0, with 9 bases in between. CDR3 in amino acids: CASSQDWQNSNQPQHF. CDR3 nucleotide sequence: TGCGCCAGCAGCCAAGATTGGCAGAATAGCAATCAGCCCCAGCATTTT.

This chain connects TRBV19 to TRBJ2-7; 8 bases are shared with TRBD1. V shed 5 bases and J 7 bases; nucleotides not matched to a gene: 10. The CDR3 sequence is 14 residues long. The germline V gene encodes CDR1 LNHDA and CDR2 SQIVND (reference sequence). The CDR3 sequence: CASSLQGATREQYF. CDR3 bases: TGTGCCAGTAGTTTGCAGGGGGCGACGAGGGAGCAGTACTTC. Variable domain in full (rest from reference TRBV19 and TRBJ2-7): DGGITQSPKYLFRKEGQNVTLSCEQNLNHDAMYWYRQDPGQGLRLIYYSQIVNDFQKGDIAEGYSVSREKKESFPLTVTSAQKNPTAFYLCASSLQGATREQYFGPGTRLTVT.

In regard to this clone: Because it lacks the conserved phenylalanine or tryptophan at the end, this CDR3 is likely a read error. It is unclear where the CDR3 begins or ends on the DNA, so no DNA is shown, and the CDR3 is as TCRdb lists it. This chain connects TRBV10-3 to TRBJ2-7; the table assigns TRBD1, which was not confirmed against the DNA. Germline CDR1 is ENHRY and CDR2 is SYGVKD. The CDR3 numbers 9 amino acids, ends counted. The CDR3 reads CAIIPTQLL.

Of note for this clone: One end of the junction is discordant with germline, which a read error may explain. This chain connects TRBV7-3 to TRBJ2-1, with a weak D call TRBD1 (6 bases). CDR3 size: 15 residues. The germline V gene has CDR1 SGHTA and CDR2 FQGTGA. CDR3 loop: CASSLTQGNYNEQFF. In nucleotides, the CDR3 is TGTGCCAGCAGCCTAACTCAGGGGAACTACAATGAGCAGTTCTTC.

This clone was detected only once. CDR3 coding DNA: TGTGCCAGCCATTTGGGGGCAAGTAATTCACCCCTCCACTTT. Encoded protein: CASHLGASNSPLHF. The chain couples TRBV2 to TRBJ1-6; D perhaps matches TRBD1 (6 bases). The V end was cut by 8 bases, the J end by 6 bases, with 14 bases between. Germline CDR1 and CDR2: SNHLY and FYNNEI. There are 14 residues in the CDR3.

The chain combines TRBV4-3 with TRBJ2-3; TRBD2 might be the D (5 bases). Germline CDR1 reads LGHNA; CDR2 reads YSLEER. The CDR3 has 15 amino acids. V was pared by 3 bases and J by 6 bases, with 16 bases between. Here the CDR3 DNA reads TGCGCCAGCAGCCAGACTCTCTTACTAGGCGATACGCAGTATTTT. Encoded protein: CASSQTLLLGDTQYF.

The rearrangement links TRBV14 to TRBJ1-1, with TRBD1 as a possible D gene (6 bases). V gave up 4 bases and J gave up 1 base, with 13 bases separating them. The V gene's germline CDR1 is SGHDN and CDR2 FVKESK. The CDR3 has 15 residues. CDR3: CASSPYWTENTEAFF. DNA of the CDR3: TGTGCCAGCAGCCCGTACTGGACAGAGAACACTGAAGCTTTCTTT. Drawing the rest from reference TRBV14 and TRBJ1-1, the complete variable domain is EAGVTQFPSHSVIEKGQTVTLRCDPISGHDNLYWYRRVMGKEIKFLLHFVKESKQDESGMPNNRFLAERTGGTYSTLKVQPAELEDSGVYFCASSPYWTENTEAFFGQGTRLTVV.

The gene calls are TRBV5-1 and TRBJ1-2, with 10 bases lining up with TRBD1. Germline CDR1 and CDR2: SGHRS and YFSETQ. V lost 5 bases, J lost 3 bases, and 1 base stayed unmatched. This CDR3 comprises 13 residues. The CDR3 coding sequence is TGCGCCAGCAGTGGGACAGGGGACTATGGCTACACCTTC. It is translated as CASSGTGDYGYTF.

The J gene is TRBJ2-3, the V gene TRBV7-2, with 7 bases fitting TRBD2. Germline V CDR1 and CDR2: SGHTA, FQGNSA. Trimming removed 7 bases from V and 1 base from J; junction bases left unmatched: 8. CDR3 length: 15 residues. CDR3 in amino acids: CASTFSGKGTDTQYF. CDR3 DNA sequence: TGTGCCAGCACCTTCAGCGGGAAGGGCACAGATACGCAGTATTTT.

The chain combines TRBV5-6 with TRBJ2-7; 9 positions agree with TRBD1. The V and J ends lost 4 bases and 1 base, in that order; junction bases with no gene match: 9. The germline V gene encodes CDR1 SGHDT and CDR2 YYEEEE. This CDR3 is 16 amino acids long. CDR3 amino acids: CASSSSGTGHSYEQYF. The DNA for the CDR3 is TGTGCCAGCAGCAGCTCCGGGACAGGGCATTCCTACGAGCAGTACTTC.

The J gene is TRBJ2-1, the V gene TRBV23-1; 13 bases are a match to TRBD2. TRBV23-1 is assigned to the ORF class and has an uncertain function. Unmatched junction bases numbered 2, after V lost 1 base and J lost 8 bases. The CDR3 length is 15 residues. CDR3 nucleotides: TGCGCCAGCAGTCAATGGGGACTAGCGGGGCATGAGCAGTTCTTC. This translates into CASSQWGLAGHEQFF.

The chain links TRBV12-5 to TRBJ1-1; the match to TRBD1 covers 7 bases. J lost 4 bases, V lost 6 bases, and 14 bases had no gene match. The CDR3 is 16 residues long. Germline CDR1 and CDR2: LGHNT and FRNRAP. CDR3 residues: CASGQGGQTRGTEAFF. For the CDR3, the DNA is TGTGCTAGTGGCCAGGGGGGACAGACACGAGGCACTGAAGCTTTCTTT.

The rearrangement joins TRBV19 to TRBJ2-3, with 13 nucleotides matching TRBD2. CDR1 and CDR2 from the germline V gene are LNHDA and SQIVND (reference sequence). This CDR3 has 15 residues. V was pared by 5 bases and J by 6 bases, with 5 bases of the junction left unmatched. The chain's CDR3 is CASSRTSGSFDTQYF. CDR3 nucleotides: TGTGCCAGTAGTCGGACTAGCGGGAGCTTCGATACGCAGTATTTT.

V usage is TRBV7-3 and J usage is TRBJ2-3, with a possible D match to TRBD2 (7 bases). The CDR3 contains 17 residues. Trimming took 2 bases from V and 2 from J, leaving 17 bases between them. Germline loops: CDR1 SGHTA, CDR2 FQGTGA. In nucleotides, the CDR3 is TGTGCCAGCAGCTTACAGGGGCTGAGCGGGAACACAGATACGCAGTATTTT. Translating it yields CASSLQGLSGNTDTQYF.

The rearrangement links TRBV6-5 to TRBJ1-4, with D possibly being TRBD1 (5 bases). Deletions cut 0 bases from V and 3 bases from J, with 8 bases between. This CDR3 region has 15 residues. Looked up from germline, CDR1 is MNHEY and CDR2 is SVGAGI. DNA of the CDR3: TGTGCCAGCAGTTACTCCGGGGGGTCTAATGAAAAACTGTTTTTT. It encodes CASSYSGGSNEKLFF.